Below, 6 T cell receptor beta chains from the same sample are listed, as sequenced in a study of shared clonotypes between healthy human individuals. Clones were sequenced by immunoSEQ multiplex PCR, and TCRdb holds only the in-frame ones, with some missing. The sample lists a few hundred thousand clones, 97% occurring once. Sequencing was performed on naive CD4+ T cells sorted from blood. Subset noted: CD45RA+ positively selected. The source is a woman in her 30s in good health.

V is TRBV13 and J is TRBJ2-7; 7 bases align to TRBD2. This CDR3 region has 12 residues. CDR1 and CDR2 from the germline V gene are PRHDT and FYEKMQ (reference sequence). The junction had 2 bases not matched to a gene; V was cut back by 3 bases and J by 6 bases. The CDR3 DNA reads TGTGCCAGCAGCTTCAGGGAGGGCGAGCAGTACTTC. This codes for CASSFREGEQYF.

V gene TRBV7-2 combines with J gene TRBJ1-5; the D gene is possibly TRBD1 (5 bases). The CDR3 sequence is 18 residues long. V dropped 4 bases and J dropped 1 base, with 20 bases sitting between them. CDR1 and CDR2 (germline): SGHTA, FQGNSA. The CDR3 region has the DNA TGTGCCAGCAGCTCCCATAAGGGGACCCTATGGAGCAATCAGCCCCAGCATTTT. Protein product: CASSSHKGTLWSNQPQHF.

The chain carries TRBV11-2 and TRBJ2-5; 7 nucleotides agree with TRBD2. Trimming cost V 3 bases and J 5 bases; bases outside gene matches: 15. The germline CDR1 and CDR2 sequences are SGHAT and FQNNGV. There are 17 residues in the CDR3. CDR3 sequence: CASSLRGAGQVRETQYF. The CDR3 nucleotides read TGTGCCAGCAGCTTGAGAGGAGCGGGGCAGGTCCGGGAGACCCAGTACTTC.

This chain connects TRBV21-1 to TRBJ2-6. TRBV21-1 is marked as a pseudogene. The CDR3 runs 16 residues. CDR3 sequence (DNA): TGTGCCAGCAGCAGGGGACGGTCCTCTGGGGCCAACGTCCTGACTTTC. This codes for CASSRGRSSGANVLTF.

The chain uses TRBV5-1 and TRBJ2-7; no clear D gene. V was clipped by 0 bases and J by 2 bases, with 9 bases between them. The CDR3 runs to 14 residues. Per the germline V gene, CDR1 is SGHRS and CDR2 is YFSETQ. The DNA for the CDR3 is TGCGCCAGCAGCTTGGCGATAGGGACCTACGAGCAGTACTTC. This encodes CASSLAIGTYEQYF. Full variable domain (remainder filled in from reference TRBV5-1 and TRBJ2-7): KAGVTQTPRYLIKTRGQQVTLSCSPISGHRSVSWYQQTPGQGLQFLFEYFSETQRNKGNFPGRFSGRQFSNSRSEMNVSTLELGDSALYLCASSLAIGTYEQYFGPGTRLTVT.

The chain carries TRBV28 and TRBJ2-7; no reliable D call. This CDR3 has 11 residues. With 6 bases removed from V and 4 bases from J, the gap between germline ends came to 7 bases. Germline-derived CDR1 and CDR2 are MDHEN and SYDVKM. Written as DNA, the CDR3 is TGTGCCAGCAGCTCCGCATACGAGCAGTACTTC. This codes for CASSSAYEQYF.